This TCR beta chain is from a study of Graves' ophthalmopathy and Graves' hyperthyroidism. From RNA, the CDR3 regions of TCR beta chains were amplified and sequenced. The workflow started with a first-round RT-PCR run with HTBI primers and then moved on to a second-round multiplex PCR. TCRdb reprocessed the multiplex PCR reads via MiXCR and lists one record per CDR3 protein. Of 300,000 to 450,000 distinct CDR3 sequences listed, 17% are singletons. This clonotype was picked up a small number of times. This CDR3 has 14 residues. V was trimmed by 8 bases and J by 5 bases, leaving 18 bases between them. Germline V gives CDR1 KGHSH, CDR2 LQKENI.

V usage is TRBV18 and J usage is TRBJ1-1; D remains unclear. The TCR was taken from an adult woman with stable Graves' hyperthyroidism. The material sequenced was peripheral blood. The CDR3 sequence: CASAAATGGTEAFF. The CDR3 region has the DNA TGTGCCAGCGCCGCCGCCACCGGCGGGACTGAAGCTTTCTTT.